The 18 T cell receptor beta chains in this list originate from one sample, sequenced in a study of technical replicates of blood from a few donors. Repertoires were generated with immunoSEQ multiplex PCR, while TCRdb's copy carries only in-frame clones and drops some. The sample has 75,000 to 100,000 clones, 75% to 95% seen once; the top ten hold 0.25% to 0.35%. Specimen: T cells isolated from PBMCs. The receptor source for this set is a human donor in good health.

This clone was seen only once. The chain employs TRBV12-5 and TRBJ1-6; D might be TRBD1 (5 bases). V lost 2 bases to trimming and J lost 10 bases, with 9 bases between them. The CDR3 loop spans 13 amino acids. Germline CDR1 and CDR2: LGHNT and FRNRAP. CDR3 bases: TGTGCTAGTGGTTTGATGCGGGGGTCACCCCTCCACTTT. Protein sequence: CASGLMRGSPLHF. Full variable domain (missing parts from reference TRBV12-5 and TRBJ1-6): DARVTQTPRHKVTEMGQEVTMRCQPILGHNTVFWYRQTMMQGLELLAYFRNRAPLDDSGMPKDRFSAEMPDATLATLKIQPSEPRDSAVYFCASGLMRGSPLHFGNGTRLTVT.

The rearrangement joins TRBV6-5 to TRBJ1-2, with D unclear. CDR1 MNHEY and CDR2 SVGAGI come from the germline V gene. V gave up 11 bases and J gave up 2 bases, with 12 bases separating them. The CDR3 totals 12 residues. The CDR3 is CASAAGNYGYTF. CDR3 bases: TGTGCCTCAGCGGCAGGAAACTATGGCTACACCTTC.

This sequence joins TRBV29-1 and TRBJ1-2, with a weak D call TRBD1 (5 bases). Germline V gene data show CDR1 as SQVTM and CDR2 as ANQGSEA. Trimming pared 3 bases from V and 0 bases from J, leaving 11 bases between. The CDR3 sequence is 14 residues long. The CDR3 DNA is TGCAGCGTTGATTTGGGGGGACCTAACTATGGCTACACCTTC. It yields the protein CSVDLGGPNYGYTF.

The V gene is TRBV7-7, the J gene TRBJ2-7; D may be TRBD2 (6 bases). V was shortened by 5 bases and J by 6 bases, with 17 bases between the two germline ends. There are 14 residues in the CDR3. The germline V gene encodes CDR1 SSHAT and CDR2 FNYEAQ (reference sequence). The CDR3 sequence: CASSLNRGGSEQYF. DNA of the CDR3: TGTGCCAGCAGCCTAAACCGTGGGGGGAGCGAGCAGTACTTC.

The chain has TRBV28 and TRBJ2-3; TRBD2 matches 14 bases. The CDR3 has 15 residues. Germline CDR1 and CDR2: MDHEN and SYDVKM. With 6 bases clipped from V and 6 bases from J, the junction kept 5 bases outside the gene matches. CDR3 DNA sequence: TGTGCCAGCAGCTGGACTAGCGGGAGGCCTGATACGCAGTATTTT. It encodes CASSWTSGRPDTQYF.

The chain couples TRBV15 to TRBJ2-1; TRBD1 matches at 7 bases. V shed 5 bases, J shed 4 bases, and the junction held 5 bases outside the gene matches. This CDR3 has 14 amino acids. Germline V lookup: CDR1 LNHNV, CDR2 YYDKDF (reference sequence). In nucleotides, the CDR3 is TGTGCCACCAGCGAGGGACAGAATTACAATGAGCAGTTCTTC. It translates to CATSEGQNYNEQFF.

The genes are TRBV18 and TRBJ2-1; D is undetermined. The CDR3 spans 13 residues. Per germline, CDR1 KGHSH and CDR2 LQKENI. Trimming cost V 3 bases and J 8 bases, with 11 bases left between them. This CDR3 is CASSPSPADEQFF. As DNA, the CDR3 is TGTGCCAGCTCACCCAGTCCTGCAGATGAGCAGTTCTTC.

The V and J genes are TRBV18 and TRBJ1-1; D might be TRBD1 (6 bases). The CDR3 runs 16 residues. Per the germline V gene, CDR1 is KGHSH and CDR2 is LQKENI. V lost 4 bases and J lost 0, with 15 bases in between. CDR3 nucleotide sequence: TGTGCCAGCTCACTAAATCCGGGACACCTGAACACTGAAGCTTTCTTT. It is translated as CASSLNPGHLNTEAFF.

This clone was recorded once. The chain couples TRBV6-1 to TRBJ2-7; perhaps TRBD2 as D (7 bases). Germline V gives CDR1 MNHNS, CDR2 SASEGT. CDR3 length: 13 residues. The V end lost 6 bases, the J end lost 7 bases, and 16 bases lay between the germline ends. CDR3 loop: CASSGRGREEQYF. CDR3 in DNA: TGTGCCAGCAGCGGGCGGGGGCGAGAAGAGCAGTACTTC.

This chain uses TRBV7-3 with TRBJ2-1; TRBD2 aligns across 9 bases. The germline V gene has CDR1 SGHTA and CDR2 FQGTGA. The CDR3 loop spans 16 amino acids. V dropped 1 base and J dropped 7; count of bases not matched to a gene: 8. The CDR3 DNA sequence: TGTGCCAGCAGCTTAAGTCCGGCGGGGGGGCTTAATGAGCAGTTCTTC. This encodes CASSLSPAGGLNEQFF.

This sequence joins TRBV6-1 and TRBJ2-7; TRBD1 matches 7 bases. Germline V lookup: CDR1 MNHNS, CDR2 SASEGT. J lost 3 bases, V lost 9 bases, and 14 bases had no gene match. The CDR3 consists of 15 residues. CDR3 sequence reads: CASAVETGLIYEQYF. The CDR3 bases are TGTGCCAGTGCCGTCGAGACAGGGTTGATCTACGAGCAGTACTTC.

The V and J genes are TRBV5-1 and TRBJ1-4, with D perhaps matching TRBD1 (5 bases). V lost 0 bases and J 0 bases, leaving 6 bases between the germline ends. Germline CDR1 is SGHRS and CDR2 is YFSETQ. The CDR3 is 15 residues long. The CDR3, as DNA: TGCGCCAGCAGCTTGGACAGGCCAACTAATGAAAAACTGTTTTTT. This gives the protein CASSLDRPTNEKLFF.

V and J are TRBV11-2 and TRBJ2-2; a possible D gene is TRBD1 (5 bases). The CDR3 is 15 residues long. Germline values: CDR1 SGHAT, CDR2 FQNNGV. Trimming cost V 5 bases and J 1 base, with 11 bases left between them. The CDR3, as DNA: TGTGCCAGCAGCCCATTAAGGGGGAACACCGGGGAGCTGTTTTTT. This sequence encodes CASSPLRGNTGELFF.

This clone was recorded only once. The rearrangement links TRBV29-1 to TRBJ2-7; TRBD2 might be the D (7 bases). The CDR3 runs 15 residues. Germline V gene data show CDR1 as SQVTM and CDR2 as ANQGSEA. Between the trimmed V and J ends, which lost 5 bases and 5 bases, there was a span of 22 bases. The CDR3 spells CSVPGEGGAENEQYF. The CDR3 DNA reads as TGCAGCGTTCCAGGGGAGGGGGGTGCCGAGAACGAGCAGTACTTC.

The rearrangement links TRBV6-1 to TRBJ1-2; no reliable D call. The CDR3 has 9 residues. With 7 bases removed from V and 5 bases from J, the gap between germline ends came to 2 bases. Germline lookup yields CDR1 MNHNS and CDR2 SASEGT. The CDR3 here is CASTYGYTF. The CDR3 coding sequence is TGTGCCAGCACGTATGGCTACACCTTC.

The V call is TRBV10-1, the J call TRBJ2-2; the D is unclear. The CDR3 has 13 residues. Trimming took 5 bases from V and 4 from J, leaving 8 bases between them. From germline, CDR1 is WNHNN and CDR2 SYGVQD (reference sequence). The DNA for the CDR3 is TGCGCCAGCAGTCGTGTTTTCACCGGGGAGCTGTTTTTT. Translated: CASSRVFTGELFF.

The chain is built from TRBV4-1 and TRBJ2-1; D gene uncertain. V was cut by 4 bases and J by 0 bases, with 13 bases left in between. The CDR3 contains 16 residues. Germline V gene lookup returns CDR1 MGHRA and CDR2 YSYEKL. The CDR3 loop reads CASSRETFSSYNEQFF. In nucleotides, the CDR3 is TGCGCCAGCAGCCGAGAAACCTTCAGCTCCTACAATGAGCAGTTCTTC.

This clone showed up just once. V and J are TRBV10-3 and TRBJ2-5; 8 bases map to TRBD1. With 11 bases clipped from V and 3 bases from J, the junction kept 8 bases outside the gene matches. Germline CDR1 reads ENHRY; CDR2 reads SYGVKD. The length of the CDR3 is 13 residues. CDR3 nucleotides: TGTGCCTCCCATTCGGACAGGGAAGAGACCCAGTACTTC. This codes for CASHSDREETQYF.